These 31 T cell receptor beta chains came from one sample sequenced in a study of cytomegalovirus exposure and HLA in healthy donors. Primers for the PCR totalled 60 Vbeta and 13 Jbeta. TCRdb's copy holds only in-frame clones and misses some; the assay was immunoSEQ multiplex PCR. The sample lists just over 150,000 clones, roughly 84% occurring once. Sample: PBMCs. The receptors shown here come from a woman in her late teens or twenties in good health and CMV-seronegative.

The rearrangement links TRBV5-8 to TRBJ1-4; D remains unclear. Trimming removed 2 bases at V and 8 bases at J, with 16 bases between. The CDR3 is made up of 15 amino acids. Germline V gives CDR1 SGHTS, CDR2 YDEGEE. The CDR3 DNA is TGTGCCAGCAGCTTACAGAGTAAGAATTCCGAAAAACTGTTTTTT. It translates to CASSLQSKNSEKLFF.

This chain links TRBV18 with TRBJ2-5, with D tentatively TRBD2 (7 bases). Looked up from germline, CDR1 is KGHSH and CDR2 is LQKENI. The CDR3 is 15 amino acids. Trimming stripped 2 bases from V and 5 bases from J, with 15 bases between. CDR3 protein: CASSPSEGGLETQYF. The CDR3 DNA follows: TGTGCCAGCTCACCATCTGAGGGGGGGCTGGAGACCCAGTACTTC. Combining the CDR3 with reference TRBV18 and TRBJ2-5 gives the whole variable domain NAGVMQNPRHLVRRRGQEARLRCSPMKGHSHVYWYRQLPEEGLKFMVYLQKENIIDESGMPKERFSAEFPKEGPSILRIQQVVRGDSAAYFCASSPSEGGLETQYFGPGTRLLVL.

This rearrangement joins TRBV9 to TRBJ1-6; D not resolved. The CDR3 is 16 amino acids. Germline CDR1 SGDLS, CDR2 YYNGEE. V lost 4 bases and J lost 9, with 20 bases in between. The CDR3 here is CASSTTVGVSTSPLHF. The CDR3 DNA reads TGTGCCAGCAGCACTACGGTCGGGGTCAGCACTTCACCCCTCCACTTT.

The rearrangement links TRBV9 to TRBJ2-5, with 8 bases lining up with TRBD2. In germline, CDR1 is SGDLS, CDR2 YYNGEE. Losses at the gene ends were 3 bases for V and 5 bases for J; bases not matched to a gene: 12. The CDR3 sequence is 16 residues long. CDR3 in amino acids: CASSAGLSGGGETQYF. CDR3 sequence (DNA): TGTGCCAGCAGCGCCGGATTGAGCGGGGGCGGTGAGACCCAGTACTTC.

J is TRBJ2-2 and V is TRBV7-2, with a tentative D call TRBD2 (5 bases). V dropped 4 bases and J dropped 1 base, with 13 bases sitting between them. Per the germline V gene, CDR1 is SGHTA and CDR2 is FQGNSA. The CDR3 is 16 residues long. The CDR3 DNA sequence: TGTGCCAGCAGCTCCGAGGGTCGGAGGAACACCGGGGAGCTGTTTTTT. Amino acids: CASSSEGRRNTGELFF.

J is TRBJ1-6 and V is TRBV27, with 7 bases fitting TRBD1. V lost 8 bases and J lost 5; bases outside the gene matches: 6. The CDR3 loop spans 14 amino acids. Germline assignment: CDR1 MNHEY and CDR2 SMNVEV (reference sequence). The CDR3 DNA reads TGTGCCAGCCGACAGGGACCACATAATTCACCCCTCCACTTT. This translates into CASRQGPHNSPLHF.

CDR3 amino acids: CASSQDGRQDTKNIQYF. Written as DNA, the CDR3 is TGCGCCAGCAGCCAAGATGGGAGACAGGACACCAAAAACATTCAGTACTTC. V is TRBV4-3 and J is TRBJ2-4; maybe TRBD1 (6 bases). V was clipped by 0 bases and J by 2 bases, with 14 bases between them. The germline gives CDR1 LGHNA, CDR2 YSLEER. This CDR3 has 17 residues.

The chain employs TRBV4-1 and TRBJ2-1, with 9 bases that match TRBD2. The CDR3 is 17 amino acids. With 4 bases clipped from V and 3 bases from J, the junction kept 10 bases outside the gene matches. Germline CDR1 and CDR2: MGHRA and YSYEKL. The CDR3 loop is CASSRGGGARNYNEQFF. Written as DNA, the CDR3 is TGCGCCAGCAGCCGCGGCGGGGGGGCCAGGAACTACAATGAGCAGTTCTTC.

The J gene is TRBJ1-1, the V gene TRBV18; the D is unclear. V was shortened by 3 bases and J by 4 bases, with 12 bases between the two germline ends. The length of the CDR3 is 14 residues. Germline V gene data show CDR1 as KGHSH and CDR2 as LQKENI. CDR3 in amino acids: CASSPRNIGTEAFF. CDR3 nucleotide sequence: TGTGCCAGCTCACCGCGGAACATAGGCACTGAAGCTTTCTTT. Looking up the rest from reference TRBV18 and TRBJ1-1 gives the full variable domain: NAGVMQNPRHLVRRRGQEARLRCSPMKGHSHVYWYRQLPEEGLKFMVYLQKENIIDESGMPKERFSAEFPKEGPSILRIQQVVRGDSAAYFCASSPRNIGTEAFFGQGTRLTVV.

The rearrangement links TRBV21-1 to TRBJ2-7; no DNA check was done on the table's D call, TRBD1. TRBV21-1 is shown as a pseudogene. The CDR3 extends over 13 amino acids. CDR3 coding DNA: TGTGCCAGCGAGCGGCAGGGGGCCCACGGGCAGTACTTC. This sequence encodes CASERQGAHGQYF.

V is TRBV5-1 and J is TRBJ2-5, with 8 bases lining up with TRBD2. The CDR3 length is 14 residues. Trimming cost V 3 bases and J 5 bases; bases outside gene matches: 6. CDR1 is SGHRS and CDR2 is YFSETQ in the germline V gene. Written as DNA, the CDR3 is TGCGCCAGCAGCTCCGGGGGGGCCAGGGAGACCCAGTACTTC. It yields the protein CASSSGGARETQYF.

Only a few counts were recorded for this clone. The rearrangement joins TRBV27 to TRBJ1-6; weak D call: TRBD1 (5 bases). Germline CDR1 is MNHEY and CDR2 is SMNVEV (reference sequence). Trimming left V 6 bases short and J 7 bases short, with 19 bases between. The CDR3 has 16 amino acids. As DNA, the CDR3 is TGTGCCAGCAGGCCCTTTGTGGGGGAGGGAAATTCACCCCTCCACTTT. Translation: CASRPFVGEGNSPLHF.

This clone appeared a few times. The chain uses TRBV18 and TRBJ2-2, with a possible D match to TRBD1 (6 bases). Germline V lookup: CDR1 KGHSH, CDR2 LQKENI. V shed 6 bases and J shed 2 bases, with 16 bases lying between them. The CDR3 contains 16 residues. The CDR3 region is CASSQTGNPNTGELFF. The DNA of the CDR3 is TGTGCCAGCTCTCAAACAGGGAACCCTAACACCGGGGAGCTGTTTTTT.

This clone is a singleton in its sample. The V gene is TRBV19, the J gene TRBJ2-7; 11 positions match TRBD1. Germline V lookup: CDR1 LNHDA, CDR2 SQIVND (reference sequence). The CDR3 runs to 13 residues. V was pared by 6 bases and J by 5 bases, with 3 bases of the junction left unmatched. The CDR3 DNA is TGTGCCAGTAGCTGGGACAGGGGGGACGAGCAGTACTTC. Protein: CASSWDRGDEQYF.

This clone was seen just once. One end of the junction does not line up with germline, which may come from a read error. The chain couples TRBV2 to TRBJ1-1; D unresolved. This CDR3 is 14 amino acids long. Germline loops: CDR1 SNHLY, CDR2 FYNNEI. This chain's CDR3 is CASSEKVNFPLVSF. DNA of the CDR3: TGTGCCAGCAGTGAAAAAGTAAACTTCCCCTTAGTTTCGTTT.

This rearrangement joins TRBV4-3 to TRBJ2-5; TRBD2 might be the D (6 bases). Trimming cost V 3 bases and J 3 bases, with 20 bases left between them. This CDR3 comprises 17 residues. Germline values: CDR1 LGHNA, CDR2 YSLEER. Written as DNA, the CDR3 is TGCGCCAGCAGCCATTCCAGGGCTGGGCGGGGCGAAGAGACCCAGTACTTC. Translated, it gives CASSHSRAGRGEETQYF.

The genes are TRBV4-3 and TRBJ1-6; 9 bases align to TRBD1. CDR3 length equals 15 residues. Germline values: CDR1 LGHNA, CDR2 YSLEER. Trimming took 1 base from V and 5 from J; bases not matched to a gene: 0. The CDR3 coding sequence is TGCGCCAGCAGCCAAGGGACAGGGGATAATTCACCCCTCCACTTT. Protein product: CASSQGTGDNSPLHF.

The chain employs TRBV7-9 and TRBJ2-1; D possibly corresponds to TRBD2 (5 bases). CDR1 is SEHNR, CDR2 FQNEAQ, per germline (reference sequence). CDR3 length: 17 residues. The V end was cut by 5 bases, the J end by 0 bases, with 17 bases between. CDR3 DNA sequence: TGTGCCAGCAGCCCCCCCAGGAGGCGGAGCTCCTACAATGAGCAGTTCTTC. Translating gives CASSPPRRRSSYNEQFF.

The chain combines TRBV10-1 with TRBJ2-7; 10 nucleotides line up with TRBD1. Per the germline V gene, CDR1 is WNHNN and CDR2 is SYGVQD (reference sequence). This CDR3 has 13 amino acids. V dropped 10 bases and J dropped 7; count of bases not matched to a gene: 10. The CDR3 loop reads CATHRQGAGEQYF. CDR3 nucleotide sequence: TGCGCCACCCACCGACAGGGGGCGGGGGAGCAGTACTTC.

The chain uses TRBV4-2 and TRBJ2-1; TRBD2 matches 13 bases. Germline V lookup: CDR1 LGHNA, CDR2 YNFKEQ. The CDR3 loop spans 17 amino acids. The junction had 6 bases not matched to a gene; V was cut back by 0 bases and J by 7 bases. CDR3 nucleotides: TGTGCCAGCAGCCAAGAACCGACTAGCGGGAGGCCTAATGAGCAGTTCTTC. Translation: CASSQEPTSGRPNEQFF.

The rearrangement links TRBV7-6 to TRBJ1-5; 7 bases align to TRBD1. After removal of 2 bases from V and 4 bases from J, the junction contained 5 bases not matched to a gene. Germline CDR1 and CDR2: SGHVS and FNYEAQ. This CDR3 is built from 15 residues. In DNA, the CDR3 is TGTGCCAGCAGCTTACTACAGGGGTGGAATCAGCCCCAGCATTTT. It specifies CASSLLQGWNQPQHF. The complete variable domain, with remaining parts taken from reference TRBV7-6 and TRBJ1-5, reads GAGVSQSPRYKVTKRGQDVALRCDPISGHVSLYWYRQALGQGPEFLTYFNYEAQQDKSGLPNDRFSAERPEGSISTLTIQRTEQRDSAMYRCASSLLQGWNQPQHFGDGTRLSIL.

This chain connects TRBV29-1 to TRBJ1-2, with D tentatively TRBD1 (5 bases). The CDR3 covers 13 residues. Germline assignment: CDR1 SQVTM and CDR2 ANQGSEA. The V end was cut by 3 bases, the J end by 1 base, with 9 bases between. The CDR3 bases are TGCAGCGTTGATTTGGGGGGTAACTATGGCTACACCTTC. Its protein is CSVDLGGNYGYTF.

The rearrangement links TRBV13 to TRBJ2-7, with 9 bases aligning to TRBD2. The germline V gene has CDR1 PRHDT and CDR2 FYEKMQ (reference sequence). The junction had 14 bases not matched to a gene; V was cut back by 1 base and J by 7 bases. CDR3 length: 17 amino acids. This CDR3 reads CASSLVRLAGASNEQYF. CDR3 DNA sequence: TGTGCCAGCAGCTTAGTACGCTTAGCGGGGGCCTCGAATGAGCAGTACTTC.

The genes are TRBV9 and TRBJ2-5; 12 nucleotides match TRBD1. The tail of the sequence fits TRBJ2-7 better, so the J call may be wrong. The germline CDR1 and CDR2 sequences are SGDLS and YYNGEE. The CDR3 runs to 15 residues. In nucleotides, the CDR3 is TGTGCCAGCAGCCAGGGACAGGGGGCGAAGAACGAGCAGTACTTC. It encodes CASSQGQGAKNEQYF.

The V call is TRBV5-5, the J call TRBJ2-7; 13 nucleotides match TRBD2. There are 16 residues in the CDR3. The V segment lost 2 bases and the J segment 3 bases; nucleotides outside the gene matches: 5. Germline V lookup: CDR1 SGHKS, CDR2 YYEKEE (reference sequence). CDR3: CASSFPGTSGNYEQYF. DNA for the CDR3: TGTGCCAGCAGCTTCCCTGGGACTAGCGGGAACTACGAGCAGTACTTC. The whole variable domain, filled in from reference TRBV5-5 and TRBJ2-7, reads DAGVTQSPTHLIKTRGQQVTLRCSPISGHKSVSWYQQVLGQGPQFIFQYYEKEERGRGNFPDRFSARQFPNYSSELNVNALLLGDSALYLCASSFPGTSGNYEQYFGPGTRLTVT.

The chain joins TRBV9 to TRBJ2-3; 7 bases are shared with TRBD1. With 3 bases clipped from V and 6 bases from J, the junction kept 10 bases outside the gene matches. Looked up from germline, CDR1 is SGDLS and CDR2 is YYNGEE. The CDR3 spans 15 residues. CDR3 in amino acids: CASSGGIRGWDTQYF. CDR3 DNA: TGTGCCAGCAGCGGAGGCATCAGGGGGTGGGATACGCAGTATTTT.

In its sample, this clone was seen once. The chain joins TRBV2 to TRBJ1-5; D gene ambiguous. CDR3 length equals 10 residues. CDR1 is SNHLY and CDR2 is FYNNEI in the germline V gene. Here the CDR3 reads CATGNQPQHF. CDR3 nucleotide sequence: TGTGCAACGGGTAATCAGCCCCAGCATTTT.

The rearrangement uses TRBV19 and TRBJ1-1; D remains ambiguous. Germline lookup yields CDR1 LNHDA and CDR2 SQIVND (reference sequence). Trimming removed 5 bases from V and 10 bases from J, with 11 bases in between. The CDR3 is 11 amino acids. CDR3 nucleotide sequence: TGTGCCAGTAGTCAGGCCGGAGGAGCTTTCTTT. Translation: CASSQAGGAFF.

The V gene is TRBV7-6, the J gene TRBJ2-7; D is possibly TRBD2 (5 bases). Trimming stripped 4 bases from V and 0 bases from J, with 13 bases between. Germline V gene lookup returns CDR1 SGHVS and CDR2 FNYEAQ. CDR3 length: 15 residues. The CDR3 region has the DNA TGTGCCAGCAGCTCTTTAGGCGGGTTCTCCTACGAGCAGTACTTC. Its translation: CASSSLGGFSYEQYF. Filled out from reference TRBV7-6 and TRBJ2-7, the complete variable domain reads GAGVSQSPRYKVTKRGQDVALRCDPISGHVSLYWYRQALGQGPEFLTYFNYEAQQDKSGLPNDRFSAERPEGSISTLTIQRTEQRDSAMYRCASSSLGGFSYEQYFGPGTRLTVT.

The rearrangement links TRBV6-5 to TRBJ2-7; D is possibly TRBD2 (6 bases). The length of the CDR3 is 14 residues. Trimming removed 7 bases from V and 5 bases from J, with 18 bases in between. In germline, CDR1 is MNHEY, CDR2 SVGAGI. The CDR3 nucleotides are TGTGCCAGCATGGCACGCGGGGTTAGCGACGAGCAGTACTTC. It encodes CASMARGVSDEQYF.

CDR3 DNA sequence: TGTGCCAGCAGAAACAGGGATGGGGAGACCCAGTACTTC. It codes for CASRNRDGETQYF. The chain joins TRBV5-6 to TRBJ2-5, with D maybe TRBD1 (6 bases). Germline CDR1 SGHDT, CDR2 YYEEEE. This CDR3 region has 13 residues. Trimming took off 5 bases at V and 5 bases at J, with 13 bases between the two ends.